These 25 T cell receptor beta chains share one sample of origin, sequenced in a study of OX40 agonist ivuxolimab in advanced cancers. Repertoires were generated with immunoSEQ multiplex PCR, while TCRdb's copy carries only in-frame clones and drops some. Altogether about 64,000 clones are present, approximately 84% being singletons, with the ten largest covering roughly 3.1%. The specimen comprised CD4+ or CD8+ T cells sorted from blood, sampled in a trial of the OX40 agonist ivuxolimab. Every receptor here comes from an adult with an advanced solid tumor such as melanoma, head and neck, liver or kidney cancer.

The chain couples TRBV18 to TRBJ2-7; D remains unclear. The V gene's germline CDR1 is KGHSH and CDR2 LQKENI. The germline V and J ends were trimmed by 1 base and 0 bases, with 10 bases remaining between them. The CDR3 consists of 15 residues. Here the CDR3 reads CASSPLQESSYEQYF. CDR3 nucleotide sequence: TGTGCCAGCTCACCACTCCAGGAGAGCTCCTACGAGCAGTACTTC.

The chain joins TRBV7-2 to TRBJ1-1; 8 bases are a match to TRBD1. The germline gives CDR1 SGHTA, CDR2 FQGNSA. The CDR3 totals 14 residues. V trimming: 5 bases; J trimming: 5 bases; junction bases outside the gene matches: 7. In DNA form, the CDR3 reads TGTGCCAGCAGCCCAAATGGACAGGGAACTGAAGCTTTCTTT. Residues: CASSPNGQGTEAFF.

The rearrangement uses TRBV20-1 and TRBJ2-1; D ambiguous. Germline CDR1 is DFQATT and CDR2 is SNEGSKA (reference sequence). V lost 2 bases and J 9 bases, leaving 5 bases between the germline ends. This CDR3 comprises 10 residues. In nucleotides, the CDR3 is TGCAGTGCTAGACACGGTGAGCAGTTCTTC. The encoded protein is CSARHGEQFF.

This chain links TRBV6-5 with TRBJ1-1; a possible D gene is TRBD1 (6 bases). The CDR3 runs to 14 residues. From germline, CDR1 is MNHEY and CDR2 SVGAGI. Trimming took off 6 bases at V and 6 bases at J, with 17 bases between the two ends. DNA of the CDR3: TGTGCCAGCAGGTCTACAGGGATATGGGCTGAAGCTTTCTTT. Translating it yields CASRSTGIWAEAFF.

The chain combines TRBV7-3 with TRBJ2-2, with TRBD1 matching over 9 bases. Germline V gene data show CDR1 as SGHTA and CDR2 as FQGTGA. The CDR3 has 18 amino acids. V shed 5 bases, J shed 1 base, and the junction held 11 bases outside the gene matches. This CDR3 reads CASSLGVAGQGNTGELFF. CDR3 nucleotide sequence: TGTGCCAGCAGCCTCGGTGTGGCGGGACAGGGGAACACCGGGGAGCTGTTTTTT.

This chain connects TRBV5-1 to TRBJ2-2; D not resolved. Germline V gene sequence: CDR1 SGHRS, CDR2 YFSETQ. The V end was cut by 4 bases, the J end by 6 bases, with 7 bases between. The CDR3 has 12 residues. The CDR3 bases are TGCGCCAGCAGCGTGCTGGCCGGGGAGCTGTTTTTT. The encoded protein is CASSVLAGELFF.

This clone was recorded once. At one boundary the junction diverges from the germline segment, which might be a read error. The chain employs TRBV5-4 and TRBJ1-2; D not resolved. Germline V lookup: CDR1 SGHNT, CDR2 YYREEE (reference sequence). The CDR3 contains 13 residues. The CDR3 nucleotides read TGTGCCAGTAGCTCTGATAGGAGCTATGGCTACACCTTC. This gives the protein CASSSDRSYGYTF.

V and J are TRBV28 and TRBJ1-2; no definite D call. The CDR3 is 12 amino acids. The germline CDR1 and CDR2 sequences are MDHEN and SYDVKM. Trimming removed 1 base at V and 10 bases at J, with 10 bases between. Here the CDR3 reads CASSLSGSPYTF. DNA for the CDR3: TGTGCCAGCAGTTTATCGGGATCCCCCTACACCTTC.

The V and J genes are TRBV10-2 and TRBJ2-7; 8 nucleotides agree with TRBD2. The CDR3 has 15 residues. Germline V gene lookup returns CDR1 WSHSY and CDR2 SAAADI. V dropped 2 bases and J dropped 5; count of bases not matched to a gene: 8. CDR3 loop: CASSETGLARHEQYF. The CDR3 DNA reads TGCGCCAGCAGTGAGACTGGACTAGCAAGGCACGAGCAGTACTTC.

The genes are TRBV6-5 and TRBJ2-2; weak D call: TRBD2 (5 bases). Per the germline V gene, CDR1 is MNHEY and CDR2 is SVGAGI. The CDR3 loop spans 16 amino acids. V was cut by 2 bases and J by 5 bases, with 15 bases left in between. The CDR3 loop reads CASSYEWSGRTGELFF. The CDR3 DNA follows: TGTGCCAGCAGTTACGAGTGGAGCGGACGGACCGGGGAGCTGTTTTTT.

This rearrangement joins TRBV4-1 to TRBJ1-5; a weak D match, TRBD1 (5 bases). Trimming stripped 1 base from V and 3 bases from J, with 10 bases between. The CDR3 is 15 residues long. The V gene's germline CDR1 is MGHRA and CDR2 YSYEKL. CDR3 protein: CASSQGRQNNQPQHF. Here the CDR3 DNA reads TGCGCCAGCAGCCAAGGAAGACAGAACAATCAGCCCCAGCATTTT.

The rearrangement joins TRBV5-4 to TRBJ1-1; 8 bases align to TRBD1. Trimming removed 2 bases from V and 0 bases from J; junction bases left unmatched: 9. The CDR3 has 17 residues. The V gene's germline CDR1 is SGHNT and CDR2 YYREEE (reference sequence). CDR3 nucleotides: TGTGCCAGCAGCTTTATTGCAGGGGGCTCCTTGAACACTGAAGCTTTCTTT. Amino acid sequence: CASSFIAGGSLNTEAFF.

The table lists this clone with a few counts. The gene calls are TRBV30 and TRBJ1-4; D unclear. Trimming left V 2 bases short and J 0 bases short, with 7 bases between. Germline-derived CDR1 and CDR2 are GTSNPN and SVGIG (reference sequence). The CDR3 has 14 residues. The CDR3 spells CAWSFQATNEKLFF. Written as DNA, the CDR3 is TGTGCCTGGAGTTTTCAGGCAACTAATGAAAAACTGTTTTTT.

The chain links TRBV18 to TRBJ1-2, with a possible D match to TRBD1 (5 bases). V was cut by 3 bases and J by 5 bases, with 25 bases left in between. CDR1 KGHSH and CDR2 LQKENI come from the germline V gene. The CDR3 length is 18 residues. This CDR3 reads CASSPPLLVAGDEYGYTF. The CDR3 DNA is TGTGCCAGCTCACCTCCTCTGCTTGTGGCGGGGGATGAGTATGGCTACACCTTC.

This chain connects TRBV19 to TRBJ2-7, with 8 bases identical to TRBD1. In germline, CDR1 is LNHDA, CDR2 SQIVND (reference sequence). V lost 4 bases, J lost 3 bases, and 8 bases stayed unmatched. This CDR3 spans 15 amino acids. This chain's CDR3 is CASSTSGTGNYEQYF. Here the CDR3 DNA reads TGTGCCAGTAGTACCTCCGGGACAGGAAACTACGAGCAGTACTTC.

This clone was picked up a small number of times. The chain has TRBV30 and TRBJ1-1, with 7 bases fitting TRBD1. The V gene end was trimmed by 2 bases and the J gene end by 2 bases; junction bases not matched to a gene: 8. The CDR3 length is 15 residues. The germline V gene encodes CDR1 GTSNPN and CDR2 SVGIG (reference sequence). CDR3 sequence: CAWSLPQGVNTEAFF. DNA for the CDR3: TGTGCCTGGAGTCTACCCCAGGGGGTCAACACTGAAGCTTTCTTT.

The chain uses TRBV19 and TRBJ1-1; tentative D call: TRBD1 (6 bases). Trimming removed 5 bases at V and 3 bases at J, with 13 bases between. The CDR3 extends over 14 amino acids. Germline-derived CDR1 and CDR2 are LNHDA and SQIVND (reference sequence). CDR3 sequence: CASSFQGTDTEAFF. CDR3 coding DNA: TGTGCCAGTAGTTTCCAGGGGACGGACACTGAAGCTTTCTTT.

This clone was seen a single time. This CDR3 is CASSSRLAGDSETQYF. As DNA, the CDR3 is TGTGCCAGCAGCTCAAGACTAGCGGGGGATTCAGAGACCCAGTACTTC. The chain carries TRBV5-4 and TRBJ2-5, with TRBD2 matching over 12 bases. CDR1 is SGHNT and CDR2 is YYREEE in the germline V gene (reference sequence). V lost 3 bases, J lost 4 bases, and 7 bases stayed unmatched. The CDR3 totals 16 residues.

The V and J genes are TRBV28 and TRBJ1-2; D gene ambiguous. Germline lookup yields CDR1 MDHEN and CDR2 SYDVKM. This CDR3 spans 14 amino acids. The V end lost 6 bases, the J end lost 4 bases, and 15 bases lay between the germline ends. The CDR3 DNA sequence: TGTGCCAGCAGAACCCTGGGAGAAAGCTATGGCTACACCTTC. It translates to CASRTLGESYGYTF.

The V and J genes are TRBV7-2 and TRBJ2-7; no clear D. This CDR3 contains 11 residues. CDR1 is SGHTA, CDR2 FQGNSA, per germline. V was cut by 4 bases and J by 5 bases, with 6 bases left in between. This CDR3 reads CASSYINEQYF. The CDR3 DNA is TGTGCCAGCAGCTACATTAACGAGCAGTACTTC.

The chain combines TRBV5-5 with TRBJ2-1, with no clear D. The CDR3 spans 12 residues. Trimming took 4 bases from V and 6 from J, leaving 8 bases between them. Germline V gene lookup returns CDR1 SGHKS and CDR2 YYEKEE (reference sequence). CDR3 DNA sequence: TGTGCCAGCAGCCTAGAGTTCAATGAGCAGTTCTTC. Translation: CASSLEFNEQFF.

This rearrangement joins TRBV5-6 to TRBJ2-7; D unclear. With 0 bases removed from V and 5 bases from J, the gap between germline ends came to 12 bases. CDR1 and CDR2 (germline): SGHDT, YYEEEE. The CDR3 runs 14 residues. The CDR3 sequence: CASSLGGNRHEQYF. The CDR3 DNA reads as TGTGCCAGCAGCTTGGGGGGAAATCGGCACGAGCAGTACTTC.

The chain employs TRBV19 and TRBJ2-3; D perhaps matches TRBD2 (5 bases). V was trimmed by 3 bases and J by 3 bases, leaving 28 bases between them. CDR1 LNHDA and CDR2 SQIVND come from the germline V gene (reference sequence). There are 20 residues in the CDR3. The CDR3 here is CASSMETRRGLFGVTDTQYF. CDR3 in DNA: TGTGCCAGTAGTATGGAGACCCGGCGTGGACTCTTTGGCGTTACAGATACGCAGTATTTT.

Only a few counts were recorded for this clone. The V and J genes are TRBV15 and TRBJ2-5, with TRBD2 matching 7 bases. CDR1 is LNHNV, CDR2 YYDKDF, per germline (reference sequence). The junction had 4 bases not matched to a gene; V was cut back by 0 bases and J by 6 bases. This CDR3 comprises 14 residues. The CDR3 is CATSRDLAAQTQYF. The CDR3 region has the DNA TGTGCCACCAGCAGAGATCTAGCGGCCCAGACCCAGTACTTC. Looking up the rest from reference TRBV15 and TRBJ2-5 gives the full variable domain: DAMVIQNPRYQVTQFGKPVTLSCSQTLNHNVMYWYQQKSSQAPKLLFHYYDKDFNNEADTPDNFQSRRPNTSFCFLDIRSPGLGDTAMYLCATSRDLAAQTQYFGPGTRLLVL.

This clone was observed a single time. The V and J genes are TRBV19 and TRBJ2-6; D not resolved. Germline V gene data show CDR1 as LNHDA and CDR2 as SQIVND (reference sequence). V gave up 3 bases and J gave up 0 bases, with 9 bases separating them. The CDR3 is 16 residues long. The CDR3 nucleotides are TGTGCCAGTAGTATTACCGGTATCTCTGGGGCCAACGTCCTGACTTTC. It specifies CASSITGISGANVLTF.